Below are 27 T cell receptor beta chains sequenced from a single sample in a study of blood T cell repertoires in COVID-19. TCRdb's table, derived via immunoSEQ multiplex PCR, lists solely in-frame clones and lacks some. Of 250,000 or so clones listed, about 85% are singletons. Sequencing used peripheral blood. The receptors here all came from a man aged 18 to 30 with active or convalescent COVID-19.

V is TRBV6-5 and J is TRBJ2-3; 12 bases fit TRBD2. The CDR3 contains 15 residues. Germline-derived CDR1 and CDR2 are MNHEY and SVGAGI. J lost 2 bases, V lost 7 bases, and 4 bases had no gene match. The CDR3 loop is CASTRTSGATDTQYF. The CDR3 DNA follows: TGTGCCAGCACCAGGACTAGCGGGGCCACAGATACGCAGTATTTT.

The chain has TRBV5-1 and TRBJ2-3; 9 positions match TRBD1. Germline CDR1 and CDR2: SGHRS and YFSETQ. V shed 4 bases and J 4 bases; nucleotides not matched to a gene: 4. This CDR3 comprises 14 residues. The CDR3 reads CASSRDRAPDTQYF. The DNA for the CDR3 is TGCGCCAGCAGCCGGGACAGGGCGCCAGATACGCAGTATTTT.

This clone turned up a few times. This chain joins TRBV5-1 and TRBJ1-1, with D perhaps matching TRBD1 (5 bases). Germline-derived CDR1 and CDR2 are SGHRS and YFSETQ. Trimming took off 4 bases at V and 3 bases at J, with 19 bases between the two ends. The CDR3 is 16 residues long. In nucleotides, the CDR3 is TGCGCCAGCAGCCACCTCGGTGGGGGGGTAGACACTGAAGCTTTCTTT. Protein product: CASSHLGGGVDTEAFF.

The rearrangement joins TRBV9 to TRBJ2-2, with TRBD1 as a possible D gene (6 bases). Between the trimmed V and J ends, which lost 2 bases and 3 bases, there was a span of 14 bases. The CDR3 contains 16 residues. From germline, CDR1 is SGDLS and CDR2 YYNGEE. This chain's CDR3 is CASSVTTGWDTGELFF. For the CDR3, the DNA is TGTGCCAGCAGCGTGACAACAGGGTGGGACACCGGGGAGCTGTTTTTT.

This chain joins TRBV9 and TRBJ2-3; 11 nucleotides line up with TRBD2. V shed 7 bases and J 2 bases; nucleotides not matched to a gene: 9. This CDR3 contains 16 residues. Germline CDR1 and CDR2: SGDLS and YYNGEE. The CDR3 is CASSGLAGGVTDTQYF. CDR3 nucleotides: TGTGCCAGCTCCGGCCTAGCGGGGGGTGTCACAGATACGCAGTATTTT.

The chain recombines TRBV27 with TRBJ2-7; 11 nucleotides line up with TRBD1. The CDR3 totals 13 residues. The trim removed 8 bases at V and 3 bases at J, leaving 3 bases unmatched. The germline CDR1 and CDR2 sequences are MNHEY and SMNVEV (reference sequence). The CDR3 loop reads CASGGTGGYEQYF. The CDR3 DNA reads as TGTGCCAGCGGGGGGACAGGGGGCTACGAGCAGTACTTC.

The chain carries TRBV6-1 and TRBJ2-7; 16 nucleotides agree with TRBD2. J gave up 3 bases and V 4 bases, and 9 bases lay outside the gene matches. There are 18 residues in the CDR3. The germline V gene has CDR1 MNHNS and CDR2 SASEGT. The CDR3 spells CASSGGTSGRAGIYEQYF. The CDR3 nucleotides are TGTGCCAGCAGTGGTGGGACTAGCGGGAGGGCCGGGATCTACGAGCAGTACTTC.

This chain joins TRBV3-1 (or the pseudogene TRBV3-2) and TRBJ2-1; 14 nucleotides agree with TRBD2. The CDR3 contains 16 residues. Germline CDR1 reads LGHDT; CDR2 reads YNNKEL (reference sequence). V dropped 6 bases and J dropped 7; count of bases not matched to a gene: 8. This chain's CDR3 is CASSPPGLAGVNEQFF. CDR3 nucleotide sequence: TGTGCCAGCAGTCCCCCGGGACTAGCGGGAGTTAATGAGCAGTTCTTC.

The rearrangement joins TRBV29-1 to TRBJ1-2, with D tentatively TRBD1 (5 bases). CDR1 and CDR2 (germline): SQVTM, ANQGSEA. The ends were cut back, 7 bases at V and 2 bases at J, with 8 bases in the middle. This CDR3 has 11 residues. CDR3 protein: CSATENYGYTF. CDR3 in DNA: TGCAGCGCGACAGAGAACTATGGCTACACCTTC.

The chain has TRBV4-2 and TRBJ2-5; the match to TRBD1 covers 9 bases. Germline-derived CDR1 and CDR2 are LGHNA and YNFKEQ. The CDR3 spans 15 residues. The J segment lost 4 bases and the V segment lost 3 bases, leaving 6 bases of the junction unmatched. The chain's CDR3 is CASSQETGGRETQYF. CDR3 sequence (DNA): TGTGCCAGCAGCCAGGAAACAGGGGGCCGAGAGACCCAGTACTTC.

The rearrangement links TRBV19 to TRBJ1-5; 7 bases line up with TRBD1. Germline V gene lookup returns CDR1 LNHDA and CDR2 SQIVND (reference sequence). The V gene end was trimmed by 5 bases and the J gene end by 10 bases; junction bases not matched to a gene: 11. The CDR3 has 14 amino acids. CDR3 in amino acids: CASSLRDSPVPQHF. The CDR3 DNA reads TGTGCCAGTAGTTTGAGGGACAGTCCAGTACCCCAGCATTTT.

V and J are TRBV4-3 and TRBJ1-1; D is uncertain. Trimming removed 2 bases from V and 11 bases from J, with 15 bases in between. The CDR3 is made up of 13 amino acids. CDR1 is LGHNA and CDR2 is YSLEER in the germline V gene. The CDR3 DNA is TGCGCCAGCAGCCAATCAGACTCCACGGCCGCTTTCTTT. It translates to CASSQSDSTAAFF.

This clone was detected only once. This CDR3 reads CASRDSSYEQYF. As DNA, the CDR3 is TGTGCCAGCAGGGACAGCTCCTACGAGCAGTACTTC. This chain links TRBV6-7 with TRBJ2-7, with a tentative D call TRBD1 (6 bases). TRBV6-7 is reported as an ORF; its role is uncertain. This CDR3 contains 12 residues. V was trimmed by 6 bases and J by 0 bases, leaving 6 bases between them.

This chain connects TRBV7-2 to TRBJ2-7, with 8 positions matching TRBD2. J lost 0 bases, V lost 7 bases, and 11 bases had no gene match. There are 16 residues in the CDR3. Germline CDR1 is SGHTA and CDR2 is FQGNSA. The CDR3 DNA reads as TGTGCCAGCAACCCAACCCTCAGCGGGGGCTCCTACGAGCAGTACTTC. It yields the protein CASNPTLSGGSYEQYF.

This chain uses TRBV7-2 with TRBJ1-5; D not resolved. V was clipped by 1 base and J by 4 bases, with 8 bases between them. Looked up from germline, CDR1 is SGHTA and CDR2 is FQGNSA. The CDR3 consists of 14 residues. Written as DNA, the CDR3 is TGTGCCAGCAGCTTAGTGATCAGGAATCAGCCCCAGCATTTT. As protein: CASSLVIRNQPQHF.

The rearrangement joins TRBV5-6 to TRBJ2-3, with 9 nucleotides matching TRBD2. The length of the CDR3 is 15 residues. CDR1 and CDR2 from the germline V gene are SGHDT and YYEEEE. Trimming removed 7 bases from V and 4 bases from J; junction bases left unmatched: 10. DNA of the CDR3: TGTGCCAGCCTGACGGGCGGGAGGGCCCCAGATACGCAGTATTTT. This sequence encodes CASLTGGRAPDTQYF.

The sample holds one count of this clone. This CDR3 is CASSSMGGLYEQYF. CDR3 in DNA: TGTGCCAGCAGCTCAATGGGGGGGCTGTACGAGCAGTACTTC. The chain recombines TRBV7-9 with TRBJ2-7; a possible D gene is TRBD2 (7 bases). This CDR3 has 14 amino acids. The germline V and J ends were trimmed by 4 bases and 4 bases, with 14 bases remaining between them. Germline assignment: CDR1 SEHNR and CDR2 FQNEAQ (reference sequence).

The CDR3 sequence is CASSLWGGGNTIYF. In DNA form, the CDR3 reads TGTGCCAGCAGCTTGTGGGGAGGCGGAAACACCATATATTTT. The chain uses TRBV5-4 and TRBJ1-3; D is unresolved. CDR3 length: 14 residues. Germline assignment: CDR1 SGHNT and CDR2 YYREEE (reference sequence). Trimming stripped 1 base from V and 4 bases from J, with 9 bases between.

V is TRBV11-2 and J is TRBJ1-1; D might be TRBD1 (6 bases). This CDR3 has 15 residues. In germline, CDR1 is SGHAT, CDR2 FQNNGV. Trimming took off 2 bases at V and 4 bases at J, with 14 bases between the two ends. This CDR3 reads CASSLRAGAGTEAFF. The CDR3 bases are TGTGCCAGCAGCTTAAGGGCGGGGGCAGGCACTGAAGCTTTCTTT.

V is TRBV20-1 and J is TRBJ2-5, with 8 nucleotides matching TRBD1. V shed 3 bases and J 5 bases; nucleotides not matched to a gene: 5. CDR3 length equals 13 residues. Germline CDR1 reads DFQATT; CDR2 reads SNEGSKA (reference sequence). CDR3: CSASGQGGETQYF. Here the CDR3 DNA reads TGCAGTGCTAGTGGACAGGGTGGGGAGACCCAGTACTTC.

This chain uses TRBV7-3 with TRBJ1-6; 8 nucleotides align to TRBD1. The junction had 4 bases not matched to a gene; V was cut back by 3 bases and J by 6 bases. This CDR3 has 15 amino acids. The germline gives CDR1 SGHTA, CDR2 FQGTGA. For the CDR3, the DNA is TGTGCCAGCAGCTTGACAGGGGCGGGTAATTCACCCCTCCACTTT. Residues: CASSLTGAGNSPLHF.

The chain uses TRBV5-4 and TRBJ2-7; maybe TRBD2 (5 bases). V gave up 1 base and J gave up 5 bases, with 10 bases separating them. The CDR3 is made up of 13 amino acids. The germline V gene encodes CDR1 SGHNT and CDR2 YYREEE (reference sequence). As DNA, the CDR3 is TGTGCCAGCAGCTTGACTAGGGTTGACGAGCAGTACTTC. Protein: CASSLTRVDEQYF.

The chain's CDR3 is CASSLSDLNEQFF. CDR3 DNA sequence: TGTGCCAGCAGCCTTAGCGACCTCAATGAGCAGTTCTTC. The chain recombines TRBV27 with TRBJ2-1, with D possibly matching TRBD2 (5 bases). The germline V gene encodes CDR1 MNHEY and CDR2 SMNVEV (reference sequence). Trimming cost V 6 bases and J 6 bases, with 12 bases left between them. The CDR3 is 13 residues long.

The V gene is TRBV20-1, the J gene TRBJ2-3; TRBD2 matches 11 bases. Losses at the gene ends were 3 bases for V and 4 bases for J; bases not matched to a gene: 12. Germline CDR1 is DFQATT and CDR2 is SNEGSKA (reference sequence). This CDR3 has 17 amino acids. The CDR3 coding sequence is TGCAGTGCTAGTCCACTAGCGGGAGTCACCGGTGCAGATACGCAGTATTTT. Protein: CSASPLAGVTGADTQYF.

This rearrangement joins TRBV5-1 to TRBJ2-7; 7 bases fit TRBD1. The CDR3 is 12 residues long. The V gene end was trimmed by 8 bases and the J gene end by 4 bases; junction bases not matched to a gene: 6. Germline values: CDR1 SGHRS, CDR2 YFSETQ. The CDR3 sequence is CASKGAGYEQYF. CDR3 coding DNA: TGCGCCAGTAAGGGGGCTGGGTACGAGCAGTACTTC.

The chain links TRBV28 to TRBJ2-7, with D perhaps TRBD2 (6 bases). Trimming cost V 8 bases and J 5 bases, with 22 bases left between them. This CDR3 contains 15 residues. Germline CDR1 and CDR2: MDHEN and SYDVKM. The CDR3, as DNA: TGTGCCAGCTCCAAGACCGGGACTCTTACTGACGAGCAGTACTTC. This gives the protein CASSKTGTLTDEQYF.

This chain links TRBV21-1 with TRBJ2-7; the table's D call, TRBD2, was not checked against the DNA. TRBV21-1 is a pseudogene. The CDR3 spans 13 residues. The CDR3 DNA sequence: TGTGCCAGCAGCGATCTAGCGGGGGACGAGCAGTACTTC. Translated, it gives CASSDLAGDEQYF.